The 17 T cell receptor beta chains in this list originate from one sample, sequenced in a study of T cell changes during pregnancy in multiple sclerosis. The assay was immunoSEQ multiplex PCR, and TCRdb's table has in-frame clones only and misses some. Among approximately 50,000 clones listed, approximately 94% were seen once. Sequenced material: CD4+ T cells from peripheral blood mononuclear cells, taken in the third trimester of pregnancy. The receptors were sampled from a female donor with multiple sclerosis, enrolled in a pregnancy study.

The CDR3, as DNA: TGCGCCAGCAGCCACCGTAAGGGGACAGGGGACAACACCGGGGAGCTGTTTTTT. Translating it yields CASSHRKGTGDNTGELFF. The V and J genes are TRBV4-1 and TRBJ2-2, with 10 bases aligning to TRBD1. With V trimmed by 3 bases and J by 2 bases, 9 bases remained unmatched. The germline gives CDR1 MGHRA, CDR2 YSYEKL. The CDR3 extends over 18 amino acids.

The rearrangement uses TRBV10-3 and TRBJ2-2; 7 bases match TRBD2. CDR1 and CDR2 (germline): ENHRY, SYGVKD. CDR3 length: 17 amino acids. Trimming removed 2 bases from V and 6 bases from J; junction bases left unmatched: 12. The CDR3 DNA reads as TGTGCCATCAGTGAGCTAGCGGTGGGCAGGGTCGCCGGGGAGCTGTTTTTT. Amino acid sequence: CAISELAVGRVAGELFF.

This chain joins TRBV7-2 and TRBJ1-1; 7 bases align to TRBD1. This CDR3 comprises 11 residues. With 3 bases clipped from V and 8 bases from J, the junction kept 0 bases outside the gene matches. Germline CDR1 is SGHTA and CDR2 is FQGNSA. The CDR3: CASSLGQEAFF. The CDR3 DNA sequence: TGTGCCAGCAGCTTGGGACAGGAAGCTTTCTTT.

This chain joins TRBV28 and TRBJ1-5; 10 nucleotides match TRBD1. Germline V gives CDR1 MDHEN, CDR2 SYDVKM. The V and J ends lost 0 bases and 3 bases, in that order; junction bases with no gene match: 5. This CDR3 is built from 17 residues. The CDR3 nucleotides read TGTGCCAGCAGTTTATGGGACAGGGGGTCTCCCAATCAGCCCCAGCATTTT. Translation: CASSLWDRGSPNQPQHF.

The CDR3 protein is CASSDRGSGANVLTF. CDR3 nucleotides: TGTGCCAGCAGTGATCGAGGGTCTGGGGCCAACGTCCTGACTTTC. The chain couples TRBV6-1 to TRBJ2-6, with D tentatively TRBD2 (5 bases). This CDR3 spans 15 amino acids. Germline V lookup: CDR1 MNHNS, CDR2 SASEGT. V lost 3 bases, J lost 1 base, and 7 bases lay in between.

V and J are TRBV5-1 and TRBJ2-5; D not certain. Trimming stripped 2 bases from V and 1 base from J, with 12 bases between. Looked up from germline, CDR1 is SGHRS and CDR2 is YFSETQ. This CDR3 has 15 amino acids. The CDR3 region is CASSFVRPSQETQYF. The DNA for the CDR3 is TGCGCCAGCAGCTTCGTGCGGCCCTCCCAAGAGACCCAGTACTTC.

The chain has TRBV6-1 and TRBJ1-2; 7 nucleotides match TRBD1. Unmatched junction bases numbered 14, after V lost 3 bases and J lost 7 bases. CDR1 and CDR2 (germline): MNHNS, SASEGT. The CDR3 length is 16 residues. CDR3 protein: CASSDGGGVLFVGYTF. In DNA, the CDR3 is TGTGCCAGCAGTGACGGAGGGGGCGTGCTTTTTGTTGGCTACACCTTC.

The chain links TRBV30 to TRBJ1-2; D is possibly TRBD1 (6 bases). The V end lost 7 bases, the J end lost 7 bases, and 16 bases lay between the germline ends. Germline loops: CDR1 GTSNPN, CDR2 SVGIG (reference sequence). The CDR3 runs 12 residues. CDR3 in DNA: TGTGCCTTCACAACAGGGATAGGTGGCTACACCTTC. This sequence encodes CAFTTGIGGYTF.

V and J are TRBV27 and TRBJ2-1; the match to TRBD2 covers 14 bases. The V segment lost 6 bases and the J segment 7 bases; nucleotides outside the gene matches: 5. The CDR3 sequence is 15 residues long. Germline lookup yields CDR1 MNHEY and CDR2 SMNVEV (reference sequence). CDR3 nucleotides: TGTGCCAGCAGCGACGGACTAGCGGGGGGTAATGAGCAGTTCTTC. Translating it yields CASSDGLAGGNEQFF.

This chain joins TRBV5-4 and TRBJ2-7, with D perhaps matching TRBD1 (5 bases). Trimming left V 2 bases short and J 1 base short, with 10 bases between. This CDR3 spans 14 amino acids. CDR1 is SGHNT, CDR2 YYREEE, per germline (reference sequence). This CDR3 reads CASSLEQASYEQYF. CDR3 coding DNA: TGTGCCAGCAGCTTAGAACAGGCGTCCTACGAGCAGTACTTC.

V gene TRBV5-1 combines with J gene TRBJ2-1; D is perhaps TRBD1 (6 bases). Germline lookup yields CDR1 SGHRS and CDR2 YFSETQ. The CDR3 is 13 residues long. V lost 4 bases and J 3 bases, leaving 8 bases between the germline ends. CDR3 residues: CASSKDSYNEQFF. CDR3 DNA: TGCGCCAGCAGCAAGGACAGCTACAATGAGCAGTTCTTC.

V is TRBV5-6 and J is TRBJ1-1; tentative D call: TRBD1 (6 bases). Trimming shortened V by 7 bases and J by 1 base, and 11 bases separated the two germline ends. CDR3 length: 13 amino acids. CDR1 SGHDT and CDR2 YYEEEE come from the germline V gene. The CDR3, as DNA: TGTGCCAGCGGCAGGACAGCGAACACTGAAGCTTTCTTT. Its translation: CASGRTANTEAFF. Using reference TRBV5-6 and TRBJ1-1 for the parts outside the CDR3, the full variable domain is DAGVTQSPTHLIKTRGQQVTLRCSPKSGHDTVSWYQQALGQGPQFIFQYYEEEERQRGNFPDRFSGHQFPNYSSELNVNALLLGDSALYLCASGRTANTEAFFGQGTRLTVV.

This chain uses TRBV4-1 with TRBJ1-3; tentatively, D is TRBD1 (6 bases). This CDR3 region has 14 residues. Trimming left V 4 bases short and J 4 bases short, with 11 bases between. Looked up from germline, CDR1 is MGHRA and CDR2 is YSYEKL. The CDR3 DNA is TGCGCCAGCAGCCTACAGGGCGTCGGAAACACCATATATTTT. Protein sequence: CASSLQGVGNTIYF.

The chain employs TRBV4-3 and TRBJ2-3; 7 bases are shared with TRBD1. The CDR3 totals 15 residues. The V segment lost 1 base and the J segment 8 bases; nucleotides outside the gene matches: 9. Germline V gene lookup returns CDR1 LGHNA and CDR2 YSLEER. For the CDR3, the DNA is TGCGCCAGCAGCCAAGTAAGGGACAGCTTCGCTACGCAGTATTTT. This encodes CASSQVRDSFATQYF.

The rearrangement joins TRBV29-1 to TRBJ2-1, with 8 bases matching TRBD2. This CDR3 contains 16 residues. Germline lookup yields CDR1 SQVTM and CDR2 ANQGSEA. J lost 5 bases, V lost 3 bases, and 12 bases had no gene match. Written as DNA, the CDR3 is TGCAGCGTTGAGGGAGCGGGAGTGGTAGGGCACAATGAGCAGTTCTTC. Encoded protein: CSVEGAGVVGHNEQFF.

The chain carries TRBV6-1 and TRBJ1-2; TRBD1 aligns across 7 bases. Trimming took 6 bases from V and 0 from J; bases not matched to a gene: 7. Per germline, CDR1 MNHNS and CDR2 SASEGT. The CDR3 contains 15 residues. The CDR3 loop reads CASRGRTGPNYGYTF. The DNA for the CDR3 is TGTGCCAGCAGGGGCCGGACAGGCCCTAACTATGGCTACACCTTC.

The J gene is TRBJ2-5, the V gene TRBV29-1, with no clear D. V was shortened by 6 bases and J by 9 bases, with 11 bases between the two germline ends. Per the germline V gene, CDR1 is SQVTM and CDR2 is ANQGSEA. The CDR3 length is 10 residues. The CDR3 sequence: CSVLKNSQYF. For the CDR3, the DNA is TGCAGCGTCCTAAAAAATTCCCAGTACTTC.